This T cell receptor beta chain was obtained from a study of T cell repertoires in cytomegalovirus infection. Overall study: Evidence of both CMV infection and a matching HLA type came from public TCR beta signatures.

This clonotype was seen many times. No antigen is known for it. Notes on the study in general: Summed public TCR beta family frequency identified CMV carriers bearing the relevant HLA. The ex vivo response showed dominance by HLA-C-restricted CMV-specific TCR beta clonotypes.

TCRdb used MiXCR to reprocess the reads, holding one entry per CDR3 protein. Of around 270,000 distinct CDR3 sequences in the sample, approximately 8.3% are singletons; the top ten hold about 15%. The CDR3 is 15 residues long. The V and J ends lost 5 bases and 1 base, in that order; junction bases with no gene match: 7. Germline loops: CDR1 SGHNT, CDR2 YYREEE (reference sequence). This clonotype was obtained from a human donor in good health (CMV status not recorded). Some clones in this sample may be carry-over from other donors' samples. The chain is built from TRBV5-4 and TRBJ1-2, with 8 bases aligning to TRBD1. Sequenced material: PBMCs. CDR3 nucleotide sequence: TGTGCCAGCAGGTCTGACAGGGGTATTAACTATGGCTACACCTTC. This encodes CASRSDRGINYGYTF.